This TCR beta chain was retrieved from a study of T cell responses to AZD1222 COVID-19 vaccine. The study, taken as a whole, reports: A mostly white British donor set with more females was recruited, and clonal diversity was possibly underestimated. The study identified only 6 or 7 AZD1222 recipients as seropositive at baseline. Targeting of unmutated variant regions was reportedly seen in nearly half of spike-specific TCRs. Breadth and depth of Spike-specific TCRs rose after two AZD1222 doses.

About this clone itself: Its antigen is as yet unknown.

Here immunoSEQ multiplex PCR was the method, and the copy in TCRdb shows in-frame clones only, minus some. This sample yields 150,000 or so clones, of which about 91% are seen a single time; around 1.4% belongs to the top ten. The sample in question was peripheral blood, obtained on day 0 of AZD1222 vaccination. This sequence originates from an adult in good health.

In DNA form, the CDR3 reads TGTGCCAGCAGTTACGCCCAGAAGGGTCCAGTTACGGAGCAGTACTTC. As protein: CASSYAQKGPVTEQYF. This chain uses TRBV6-2 or TRBV6-3 with TRBJ2-7; the D is unclear. Germline CDR1 is MNHEY and CDR2 is SVGEGT. The length of the CDR3 is 16 residues. Trimming stripped 2 bases from V and 7 bases from J, with 21 bases between.